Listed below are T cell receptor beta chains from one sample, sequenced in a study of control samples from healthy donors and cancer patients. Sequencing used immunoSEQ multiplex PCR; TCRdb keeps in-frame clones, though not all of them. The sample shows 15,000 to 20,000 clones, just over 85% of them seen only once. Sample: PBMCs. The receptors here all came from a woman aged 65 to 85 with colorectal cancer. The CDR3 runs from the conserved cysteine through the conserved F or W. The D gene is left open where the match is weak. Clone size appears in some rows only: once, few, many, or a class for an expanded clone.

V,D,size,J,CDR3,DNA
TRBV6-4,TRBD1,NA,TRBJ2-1,CASSATGQVDEQFF,TGTGCCAGCAGTGCGACGGGACAGGTGGATGAGCAGTTCTTC
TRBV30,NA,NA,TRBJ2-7,CAWTGLGEQYF,TGTGCCTGGACCGGCCTGGGGGAGCAGTACTTC
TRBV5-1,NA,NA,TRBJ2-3,CASSLGAGRTTDTQYF,TGCGCCAGCAGCTTGGGGGCGGGAAGGACCACAGATACGCAGTATTTT
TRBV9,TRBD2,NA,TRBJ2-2,CASRGGSNTGELFF,TGTGCCAGCCGGGGGGGCTCCAACACCGGGGAGCTGTTTTTT
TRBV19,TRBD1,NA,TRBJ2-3,CASSTGQGTDTQYF,TGTGCCAGTAGTACCGGACAGGGCACAGATACGCAGTATTTT
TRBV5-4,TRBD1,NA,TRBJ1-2,CASSPGQGDGYTF,TGTGCCAGCAGCCCCGGACAGGGAGATGGCTACACCTTC
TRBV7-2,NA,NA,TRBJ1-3,CASNLGGSGNTIYF,TGTGCCAGCAACCTGGGGGGATCTGGAAACACCATATATTTT
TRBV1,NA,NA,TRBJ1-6,CTSSQAGQGRSPLHF,TGCACCAGCAGCCAAGCAGGACAGGGACGGTCACCCCTCCACTTT
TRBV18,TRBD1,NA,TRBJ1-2,CASSPTGLRTGYTF,TGTGCCAGCTCACCGACAGGGCTACGGACGGGCTACACCTTC
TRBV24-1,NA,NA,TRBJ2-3,CATSDAGTPSTDTQYF,TGTGCCACCAGTGATGCCGGGACCCCAAGCACAGATACGCAGTATTTT
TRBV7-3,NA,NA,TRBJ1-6,CASSLEGTGNSPLHF,TGTGCCAGCAGCTTAGAGGGGACGGGTAATTCACCCCTCCACTTT
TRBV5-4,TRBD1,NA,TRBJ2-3,CASNMKSGGAADTQYF,TGTGCCAGCAACATGAAGTCAGGGGGCGCCGCAGATACGCAGTATTTT
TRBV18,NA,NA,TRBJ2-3,CASSPFSGVDTQYF,TGTGCCAGCTCACCATTTTCGGGGGTGGATACGCAGTATTTT
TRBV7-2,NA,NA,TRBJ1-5,CASSAELNQPQHF,TGTGCCAGCAGCGCGGAGTTGAATCAGCCCCAGCATTTT
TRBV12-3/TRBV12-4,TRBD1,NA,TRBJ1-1,CASSFDRGSEAFF,TGTGCCAGCAGTTTCGACAGGGGGTCCGAAGCTTTCTTT
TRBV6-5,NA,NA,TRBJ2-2,CASRRWTGELFF,TGTGCCAGCCGAAGGTGGACCGGGGAGCTGTTTTTT
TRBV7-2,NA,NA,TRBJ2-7,CASSGRMGASEQYF,TGTGCCAGCAGCGGGAGGATGGGGGCCTCCGAGCAGTACTTC
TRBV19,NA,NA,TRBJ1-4,CASKGVGMAEKLFF,TGTGCCAGTAAGGGCGTAGGGATGGCTGAAAAACTGTTTTTT
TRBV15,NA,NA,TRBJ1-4,CATSKESLGRAGEKLFF,TGTGCCACCAGCAAGGAATCGCTCGGAAGGGCGGGTGAAAAACTGTTTTTT
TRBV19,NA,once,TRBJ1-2,CASSLPGEVGYGYTF,TGTGCCAGTAGTCTCCCCGGGGAGGTAGGGTATGGCTACACCTTC
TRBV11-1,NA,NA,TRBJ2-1,CASSLDGLYNEQFF,TGTGCCAGCAGCTTAGATGGTCTTTACAATGAGCAGTTCTTC
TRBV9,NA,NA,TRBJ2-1,CASSVYGTVNNEQFF,TGTGCCAGCAGCGTATACGGGACTGTAAACAATGAGCAGTTCTTC
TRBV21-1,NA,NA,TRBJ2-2,CASSKKLAGDRRTGELFF,TGTGCCAGCAGCAAAAAACTAGCGGGAGATCGGCGCACCGGGGAGCTGTTTTTT
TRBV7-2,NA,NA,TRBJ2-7,CASSLGASSRPLEQYF,TGTGCCAGCAGCTTAGGTGCCTCTAGCCGGCCCCTCGAGCAGTACTTC
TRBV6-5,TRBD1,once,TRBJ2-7,CASSYTEGAVGEQYF,TGTGCCAGCAGCTACACAGAGGGGGCGGTAGGCGAGCAGTACTTC
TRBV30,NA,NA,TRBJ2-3,CAWGTSPRDTQYF,TGTGCCTGGGGGACATCCCCGAGGGATACGCAGTATTTT
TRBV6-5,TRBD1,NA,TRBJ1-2,CASSYSGQGWGYTF,TGTGCCAGCAGTTACTCTGGACAGGGGTGGGGCTACACCTTC
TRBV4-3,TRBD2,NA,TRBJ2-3,CASSSFGTSGRASTDTQYF,TGCGCCAGCAGCTCATTCGGGACTAGCGGGAGGGCCTCCACAGATACGCAGTATTTT
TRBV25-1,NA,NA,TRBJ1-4,CARTVKGTNEKLFF,TGTGCCAGGACCGTGAAGGGAACTAATGAAAAACTGTTTTTT
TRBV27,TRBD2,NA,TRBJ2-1,CASSLLRTSGSDEQFF,TGTGCCAGCAGTTTACTCCGGACTAGCGGGAGCGATGAGCAGTTCTTC
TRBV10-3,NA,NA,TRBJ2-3,CAISEPLGLGPDTQYF,TGTGCCATCAGTGAGCCTCTAGGCCTGGGCCCAGATACGCAGTATTTT
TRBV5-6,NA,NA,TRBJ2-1,CASSLGSSYNEQFF,TGTGCCAGCAGCTTGGGGAGCTCCTACAATGAGCAGTTCTTC
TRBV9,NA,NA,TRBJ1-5,CASQTEGPGQPQHF,TGTGCCAGCCAGACAGAGGGCCCGGGTCAACCCCAGCATTTT
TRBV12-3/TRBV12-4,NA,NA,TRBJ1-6,CASSTGLGSPLHF,TGTGCCAGCAGTACAGGGTTGGGATCACCCCTCCACTTT
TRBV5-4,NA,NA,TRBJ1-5,CASSFSGQPQHF,TGTGCCAGCAGCTTCAGTGGTCAGCCCCAGCATTTT
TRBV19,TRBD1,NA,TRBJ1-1,CASSPQGGTEAFF,TGTGCCAGTAGTCCTCAGGGGGGCACTGAAGCTTTCTTT
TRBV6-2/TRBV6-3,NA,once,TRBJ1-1,CASSYIRADTEAFF,TGTGCCAGCAGTTACATCAGGGCTGACACTGAAGCTTTCTTT
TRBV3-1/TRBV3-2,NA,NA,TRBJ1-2,CASSQFRGVTGYTF,TGTGCCAGCAGCCAATTCCGTGGGGTGACCGGCTACACCTTC
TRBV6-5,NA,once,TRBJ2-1,CASHPGIAAYNEQFF,TGTGCCAGCCATCCCGGGATAGCGGCCTACAATGAGCAGTTCTTC
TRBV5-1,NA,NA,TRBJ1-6,CASSLTGFSSYNSPLHF,TGCGCCAGCAGCTTGACAGGTTTTAGCTCCTATAATTCACCCCTCCACTTT
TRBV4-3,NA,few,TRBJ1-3,CASSPGGHGNTIYF,TGCGCCAGCAGCCCCGGGGGGCATGGAAACACCATATATTTT
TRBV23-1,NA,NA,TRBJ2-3,CASTRRPSRDTDTQYF,TGCGCCAGCACTAGGCGACCCAGCCGCGACACAGATACGCAGTATTTT